The 6 T cell receptor beta chains below were found in one sample sequenced in a study of Tregs in tolerant kidney transplant recipients. The assay was immunoSEQ multiplex PCR, and TCRdb's table has in-frame clones only and misses some. This sample has about 59,000 clones, with 65% to 85% found just once. Sequencing was performed on CD4+ T cells from blood. These TCRs come from a human donor in good health.

This chain joins TRBV10-3 and TRBJ1-1; D unresolved. The CDR3 runs to 11 residues. CDR1 is ENHRY, CDR2 SYGVKD, per germline. V dropped 6 bases and J dropped 4 bases, with 6 bases sitting between them. CDR3 sequence (DNA): TGTGCCATCAGGGCTCCCACTGAAGCTTTCTTT. Amino acids: CAIRAPTEAFF.

This clone appeared once. V gene TRBV7-2 combines with J gene TRBJ1-1, with D uncertain. V lost 4 bases and J 1 base, leaving 7 bases between the germline ends. This CDR3 has 13 amino acids. The V gene's germline CDR1 is SGHTA and CDR2 FQGNSA. The CDR3 nucleotides read TGTGCCAGCAGCTCACAGCAGAACACTGAAGCTTTCTTT. Residues: CASSSQQNTEAFF.

The chain employs TRBV10-1 and TRBJ2-7; a weak D match, TRBD1 (6 bases). The germline V gene has CDR1 WNHNN and CDR2 SYGVQD (reference sequence). V dropped 7 bases and J dropped 3 bases, with 16 bases sitting between them. CDR3 length: 14 residues. This CDR3 reads CASKPGQGVYEQYF. CDR3 bases: TGCGCCAGCAAACCGGGACAAGGGGTCTACGAGCAGTACTTC.

This chain connects TRBV18 to TRBJ1-2; TRBD1 aligns across 8 bases. The CDR3 length is 15 residues. Germline lookup yields CDR1 KGHSH and CDR2 LQKENI. V was clipped by 4 bases and J by 6 bases; unmatched bases: 10. The CDR3 coding sequence is TGTGCCAGCTCACGAATCCTTGAGACAGGGGATGGCTACACCTTC. It encodes CASSRILETGDGYTF.

A single count supports this clone. The chain links TRBV29-1 to TRBJ1-3; D is unresolved. The CDR3 loop spans 11 amino acids. The germline V gene encodes CDR1 SQVTM and CDR2 ANQGSEA. The germline V and J ends were trimmed by 7 bases and 2 bases, with 6 bases remaining between them. The CDR3, as DNA: TGCAGCGCCCTTGCTGGAAACACCATATATTTT. Translating gives CSALAGNTIYF.

The chain carries TRBV5-4 and TRBJ1-3, with unresolved D. V was shortened by 0 bases and J by 1 base, with 5 bases between the two germline ends. The CDR3 consists of 14 residues. Per the germline V gene, CDR1 is SGHNT and CDR2 is YYREEE (reference sequence). CDR3 coding DNA: TGTGCCAGCAGCTTGGGGCCTTCTGGAAACACCATATATTTT. Encoded protein: CASSLGPSGNTIYF. The full variable domain, with the rest looked up from reference TRBV5-4 and TRBJ1-3, is ETGVTQSPTHLIKTRGQQVTLRCSSQSGHNTVSWYQQALGQGPQFIFQYYREEENGRGNFPPRFSGLQFPNYSSELNVNALELDDSALYLCASSLGPSGNTIYFGEGSWLTVV.